Listed here are 31 T cell receptor beta chains from one sample, sequenced in a study of OX40 agonist ivuxolimab in advanced cancers. Sequencing was performed with immunoSEQ multiplex PCR; in TCRdb, only in-frame clones are kept and a portion is missing. The table lists about 60,000 clones, 87% of them singletons. The sample was CD4+ or CD8+ T cells sorted from blood, taken in a trial of the OX40 agonist ivuxolimab. The receptors originated from an adult with an advanced solid tumor such as melanoma, head and neck, liver or kidney cancer.

The gene calls are TRBV5-1 and TRBJ2-3; D is perhaps TRBD2 (7 bases). The length of the CDR3 is 15 residues. Germline values: CDR1 SGHRS, CDR2 YFSETQ. V was pared by 3 bases and J by 1 base, with 12 bases between. The CDR3: CASSWGGRRTDTQYF. The CDR3 DNA follows: TGCGCCAGCAGCTGGGGGGGGCGCCGCACAGATACGCAGTATTTT.

The chain uses TRBV29-1 and TRBJ2-7; 9 bases are shared with TRBD1. CDR1 is SQVTM, CDR2 ANQGSEA, per germline. J was trimmed by 5 bases and V by 6 bases; bases with no gene match: 5. The length of the CDR3 is 12 residues. The CDR3 loop reads CSVRDRDHEQYF. The CDR3 DNA is TGCAGCGTCCGGGACAGGGACCACGAGCAGTACTTC.

The chain is built from TRBV7-2 and TRBJ1-6; D remains ambiguous. Trimming took 5 bases from V and 1 from J, leaving 9 bases between them. Germline V gene lookup returns CDR1 SGHTA and CDR2 FQGNSA. CDR3 length: 15 residues. The CDR3 region is CASSRETSYNSPLHF. The CDR3 DNA follows: TGTGCCAGCAGCAGGGAAACGTCCTATAATTCACCCCTCCACTTT.

The chain has TRBV6-1 and TRBJ1-6; TRBD1 agrees at 12 bases. Trimming took 1 base from V and 6 from J; bases not matched to a gene: 10. The CDR3 totals 19 residues. CDR1 MNHNS and CDR2 SASEGT come from the germline V gene. CDR3 nucleotide sequence: TGTGCCAGCAGTGAAGGGTACGGGACAGGGGGCGTGGGTAATTCACCCCTCCACTTT. It encodes CASSEGYGTGGVGNSPLHF.

This clone was found once. The chain carries TRBV4-1 and TRBJ2-2; TRBD2 matches 10 bases. The V gene end was trimmed by 0 bases and the J gene end by 5 bases; junction bases not matched to a gene: 9. CDR3 size: 18 residues. The germline gives CDR1 MGHRA, CDR2 YSYEKL. This CDR3 is CASSQEGAGGPVTGELFF. CDR3 DNA sequence: TGCGCCAGCAGCCAAGAAGGAGCGGGGGGGCCAGTAACCGGGGAGCTGTTTTTT.

J is TRBJ2-7 and V is TRBV6-1; unclear D gene. Looked up from germline, CDR1 is MNHNS and CDR2 is SASEGT. Trimming removed 8 bases from V and 4 bases from J, with 15 bases in between. This CDR3 is built from 13 residues. The CDR3 sequence is CASHSGNLYEQYF. In DNA form, the CDR3 reads TGTGCCAGCCATTCTGGGAATCTTTACGAGCAGTACTTC.

This chain joins TRBV5-8 and TRBJ1-2; 7 positions match TRBD1. CDR1 and CDR2 from the germline V gene are SGHTS and YDEGEE. This CDR3 has 14 amino acids. V lost 4 bases, J lost 8 bases, and 11 bases stayed unmatched. The DNA of the CDR3 is TGTGCCAGCAGCCCCGGGACAGTGTTTAACGGCTACACCTTC. Its protein product is CASSPGTVFNGYTF.

CDR3 DNA sequence: TGTGCCAGCAGCTTCATAACAGGGGGCGTGGGCAATGAGCAGTTCTTC. This codes for CASSFITGGVGNEQFF. The chain recombines TRBV7-2 with TRBJ2-1; 9 nucleotides match TRBD1. The V and J ends lost 3 bases and 6 bases, in that order; junction bases with no gene match: 9. Germline V lookup: CDR1 SGHTA, CDR2 FQGNSA. This CDR3 region has 16 residues.

The rearrangement links TRBV6-1 to TRBJ1-5; D is possibly TRBD1 (5 bases). V was trimmed by 11 bases and J by 0 bases, leaving 14 bases between them. There are 14 residues in the CDR3. The germline V gene has CDR1 MNHNS and CDR2 SASEGT. CDR3 coding DNA: TGTGCCCACGGGGACCCTTATAGCAATCAGCCCCAGCATTTT. This gives the protein CAHGDPYSNQPQHF.

This chain uses TRBV4-3 with TRBJ1-2; D not certain. Between the trimmed V and J ends, which lost 0 bases and 1 base, there was a span of 12 bases. Germline values: CDR1 LGHNA, CDR2 YSLEER. The CDR3 consists of 16 residues. The CDR3 DNA reads as TGCGCCAGCAGCCAAGAGGTAGTCAGATTTAACTATGGCTACACCTTC. Translated: CASSQEVVRFNYGYTF.

J is TRBJ1-2 and V is TRBV5-4; D might be TRBD1 (6 bases). V lost 3 bases to trimming and J lost 4 bases, with 13 bases between them. In germline, CDR1 is SGHNT, CDR2 YYREEE (reference sequence). This CDR3 comprises 14 residues. The DNA for the CDR3 is TGTGCCAGCAGCTCAGGGGTACAGTCCTATGGCTACACCTTC. Its protein product is CASSSGVQSYGYTF.

As regards this clone: A junction end diverges from the germline sequence, so it may reflect a read error. V is TRBV7-9 and J is TRBJ1-2; D unresolved. CDR3 length equals 11 residues. Germline V gene sequence: CDR1 SEHNR, CDR2 FQNEAQ (reference sequence). The CDR3 sequence is CASSSPGHPSF. In DNA, the CDR3 is TGTGCCAGCAGCTCCCCCGGGCACCCCTCCTTC.

This chain joins TRBV9 and TRBJ2-1, with D hard to call. Deletions cut 2 bases from V and 4 bases from J, with 10 bases between. This CDR3 has 14 residues. Germline CDR1 SGDLS, CDR2 YYNGEE. CDR3 sequence reads: CASSVGPEYNEQFF. Here the CDR3 DNA reads TGTGCCAGCAGCGTTGGCCCTGAATACAATGAGCAGTTCTTC.

The chain has TRBV5-3 and TRBJ1-1; weak D call: TRBD1 (6 bases). TRBV5-3 is labeled an ORF, and its function is uncertain. This CDR3 is 13 amino acids long. V was pared by 2 bases and J by 7 bases, with 12 bases between. The CDR3 sequence: CARSFRDNNEAFF. The DNA for the CDR3 is TGTGCCAGAAGCTTCAGGGACAATAATGAAGCTTTCTTT.

The CDR3 region is CASSIGTLSMGEKLFF. The CDR3 nucleotides read TGTGCCAGTAGTATCGGCACTCTTTCAATGGGTGAAAAACTGTTTTTT. The chain has TRBV19 and TRBJ1-4; no reliable D call. Trimming removed 3 bases from V and 7 bases from J, with 18 bases in between. CDR1 and CDR2 from the germline V gene are LNHDA and SQIVND (reference sequence). The CDR3 contains 16 residues. The variable domain in full, completed from reference TRBV19 and TRBJ1-4, reads DGGITQSPKYLFRKEGQNVTLSCEQNLNHDAMYWYRQDPGQGLRLIYYSQIVNDFQKGDIAEGYSVSREKKESFPLTVTSAQKNPTAFYLCASSIGTLSMGEKLFFGSGTQLSVL.

This clone was counted once. V and J are TRBV7-8 and TRBJ1-2; TRBD1 is a possible D gene (6 bases). The CDR3 spans 13 residues. Looked up from germline, CDR1 is SGHVS and CDR2 is FQNEAQ. The germline V and J ends were trimmed by 4 bases and 4 bases, with 10 bases remaining between them. CDR3 residues: CASSSRTVYGYTF. CDR3 in DNA: TGTGCCAGCAGCTCTCGGACAGTCTATGGCTACACCTTC.

The chain carries TRBV6-6 and TRBJ1-2; 8 bases align to TRBD1. The V segment lost 11 bases and the J segment 3 bases; nucleotides outside the gene matches: 11. The germline V gene encodes CDR1 MNHNY and CDR2 SVGAGI (reference sequence). The CDR3 is made up of 14 amino acids. CDR3 DNA sequence: TGTGCCCATGCTGGACAGGGTCTACACTATGGCTACACCTTC. Translation: CAHAGQGLHYGYTF.

The chain carries TRBV7-8 and TRBJ2-5; perhaps TRBD2 as D (6 bases). Trimming took 5 bases from V and 4 from J, leaving 14 bases between them. CDR3 length: 14 amino acids. Germline loops: CDR1 SGHVS, CDR2 FQNEAQ. CDR3 bases: TGTGCCAGCAGCCCCCCCGGGGGTCGAGAGACCCAGTACTTC. It yields the protein CASSPPGGRETQYF.

This chain joins TRBV5-6 and TRBJ2-7; 9 bases map to TRBD1. The germline V gene encodes CDR1 SGHDT and CDR2 YYEEEE. The CDR3 consists of 14 residues. Trimming took 3 bases from V and 4 from J; bases not matched to a gene: 5. CDR3 protein: CASSSDRGRYEQYF. CDR3 in DNA: TGTGCCAGCAGCTCGGACAGGGGTCGGTACGAGCAGTACTTC.

This rearrangement joins TRBV10-3 to TRBJ2-1, with TRBD2 matching over 11 bases. V shed 3 bases, J shed 9 bases, and the junction held 7 bases outside the gene matches. This CDR3 has 15 amino acids. The germline CDR1 and CDR2 sequences are ENHRY and SYGVKD. DNA of the CDR3: TGTGCCATCAGTGATTCTAGCGGGGGGAGGAGTGAGCAGTTCTTC. This encodes CAISDSSGGRSEQFF.

The chain recombines TRBV20-1 with TRBJ2-7; the D call may be TRBD1 or TRBD2 (5 bases each). CDR1 and CDR2 (germline): DFQATT, SNEGSKA (reference sequence). This CDR3 has 11 residues. The CDR3 sequence is CSPGTPVEQYF. CDR3 DNA: TGCAGCCCCGGGACCCCTGTCGAGCAGTACTTC.

The genes are TRBV19 and TRBJ1-6; 7 nucleotides align to TRBD1. The V and J ends lost 2 bases and 12 bases, in that order; junction bases with no gene match: 7. The CDR3 extends over 14 amino acids. Germline values: CDR1 LNHDA, CDR2 SQIVND (reference sequence). The CDR3, as DNA: TGTGCCAGTAGTATATCCCCTCAGGGGGGACCCCTCCACTTT. It encodes CASSISPQGGPLHF.

The chain carries TRBV5-6 and TRBJ2-3, with 9 bases lining up with TRBD2. V shed 2 bases and J 2 bases; nucleotides not matched to a gene: 6. Germline CDR1 reads SGHDT; CDR2 reads YYEEEE. The CDR3 has 16 amino acids. As DNA, the CDR3 is TGTGCCAGCAGCTTCAAGACTAGCGGATCCACAGATACGCAGTATTTT. Translated: CASSFKTSGSTDTQYF.

The chain is built from TRBV7-8 and TRBJ2-2; D may be TRBD1 or TRBD2 (5 bases each). Germline CDR1 and CDR2: SGHVS and FQNEAQ. Trimming pared 11 bases from V and 7 bases from J, leaving 20 bases between. There are 14 residues in the CDR3. CDR3 sequence reads: CAAGEGRGNGELFF. The CDR3 DNA reads as TGTGCCGCGGGCGAGGGGAGAGGAAACGGGGAGCTGTTTTTT.

J is TRBJ2-2 and V is TRBV2; no clear D. The V end lost 0 bases, the J end lost 9 bases, and 2 bases lay between the germline ends. CDR3 size: 11 residues. Germline V gene sequence: CDR1 SNHLY, CDR2 FYNNEI. The DNA for the CDR3 is TGTGCCAGCAGTGAAGCGTGGGAGCTGTTTTTT. Protein sequence: CASSEAWELFF.

The V call is TRBV7-8, the J call TRBJ2-1; 8 nucleotides line up with TRBD1. The CDR3 length is 17 residues. The V gene's germline CDR1 is SGHVS and CDR2 FQNEAQ. Unmatched junction bases numbered 17, after V lost 7 bases and J lost 6 bases. The CDR3 DNA is TGTGCCAGCACAGTGCGGGTGTGGGGGACAGGCCCCAATGAGCAGTTCTTC. Translated, it gives CASTVRVWGTGPNEQFF. The complete variable domain, with remaining parts taken from reference TRBV7-8 and TRBJ2-1, reads GAGVSQSPRYKVAKRGQDVALRCDPISGHVSLFWYQQALGQGPEFLTYFQNEAQLDKSGLPSDRFFAERPEGSVSTLKIQRTQQEDSAVYLCASTVRVWGTGPNEQFFGPGTRLTVL.

CDR3 protein: CASRLQGMTNEQFF. CDR3 DNA sequence: TGTGCCAGCAGATTACAGGGGATGACGAATGAGCAGTTCTTC. The chain joins TRBV6-1 to TRBJ2-1; TRBD1 matches at 7 bases. The germline gives CDR1 MNHNS, CDR2 SASEGT. The CDR3 consists of 14 residues. Losses at the gene ends were 6 bases for V and 7 bases for J; bases not matched to a gene: 9.

The chain recombines TRBV9 with TRBJ2-3; maybe TRBD2 (6 bases). The CDR3 consists of 15 residues. Trimming took 0 bases from V and 2 from J, leaving 10 bases between them. Germline assignment: CDR1 SGDLS and CDR2 YYNGEE. Here the CDR3 DNA reads TGTGCCAGCAGCGTAGGGGGGGTAACCACAGATACGCAGTATTTT. Translating gives CASSVGGVTTDTQYF.

This chain uses TRBV18 with TRBJ2-2; no firm D call. The CDR3 totals 14 residues. From germline, CDR1 is KGHSH and CDR2 LQKENI. Trimming cost V 1 base and J 0 bases, with 3 bases left between them. The CDR3: CASSPRANTGELFF. The CDR3 nucleotides are TGTGCCAGCTCACCACGGGCGAACACCGGGGAGCTGTTTTTT. The full variable domain, rest sourced from reference TRBV18 and TRBJ2-2, is NAGVMQNPRHLVRRRGQEARLRCSPMKGHSHVYWYRQLPEEGLKFMVYLQKENIIDESGMPKERFSAEFPKEGPSILRIQQVVRGDSAAYFCASSPRANTGELFFGEGSRLTVL.

This chain joins TRBV6-1 and TRBJ2-7, with TRBD1 matching 10 bases. Germline V gene lookup returns CDR1 MNHNS and CDR2 SASEGT. Trimming removed 5 bases from V and 4 bases from J; junction bases left unmatched: 5. The CDR3 length is 14 residues. As DNA, the CDR3 is TGTGCCAGCAGTTCCAGGGACAGGGGATACGAGCAGTACTTC. Translated: CASSSRDRGYEQYF.

This sequence joins TRBV6-1 and TRBJ2-7; D possibly corresponds to TRBD2 (6 bases). CDR3 size: 13 residues. Germline V gene lookup returns CDR1 MNHNS and CDR2 SASEGT. V lost 5 bases and J 7 bases, leaving 15 bases between the germline ends. CDR3 region: CASSPWGEREQYF. The CDR3 DNA reads TGTGCCAGCAGTCCCTGGGGGGAGCGGGAGCAGTACTTC.